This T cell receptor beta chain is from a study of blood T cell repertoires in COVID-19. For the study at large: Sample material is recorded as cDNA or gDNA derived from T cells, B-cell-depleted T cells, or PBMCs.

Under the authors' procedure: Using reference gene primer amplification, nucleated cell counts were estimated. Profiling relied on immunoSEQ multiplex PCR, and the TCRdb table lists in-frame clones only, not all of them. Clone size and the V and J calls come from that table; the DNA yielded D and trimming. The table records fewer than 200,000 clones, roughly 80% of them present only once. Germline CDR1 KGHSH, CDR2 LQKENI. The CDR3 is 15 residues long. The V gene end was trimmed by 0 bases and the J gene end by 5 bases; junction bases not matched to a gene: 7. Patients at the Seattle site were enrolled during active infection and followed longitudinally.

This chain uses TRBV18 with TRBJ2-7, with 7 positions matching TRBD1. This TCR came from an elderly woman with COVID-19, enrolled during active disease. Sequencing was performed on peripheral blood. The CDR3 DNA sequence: TGTGCCAGCTCACCACCGACGACAGGGATGAACGAGCAGTACTTC. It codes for CASSPPTTGMNEQYF.